These T cell receptor beta chains were read from a single sample in a study of shared clonotypes between healthy human individuals. The method was immunoSEQ multiplex PCR; TCRdb's version includes in-frame clones alone and lacks a portion of them. The data contain approximately 2.1 million clones, approximately 93% of them singletons. The sequenced sample consisted of naive CD4+ T cells from PBMCs. The receptor set was obtained from a young man in good health. Some clones in this sample may be carry-over from other donors' samples. CDR3s include the opening cysteine and the closing phenylalanine or tryptophan. Each record gives: clone size, D gene, CDR3 length, J gene, V gene, CDR3 DNA, CDR3 protein. The D gene is left open where the match is weak. Clone size is given for some rows only: seen once, a few or many times, or a class if the clone is expanded.

size: NA; D: TRBD2; length: 14; J: TRBJ2-7; V: TRBV2; DNA: TGTGCCAGCAGTGTTTCCGGGACTAAGGACGGGCAGTACTTC; CDR3: CASSVSGTKDGQYF
size: NA; D: TRBD1; length: 14; J: TRBJ1-3; V: TRBV4-1; DNA: TGCGCCAGCAGCCAAGATCTGCAGGGGGCGGACATATATTTT; CDR3: CASSQDLQGADIYF
size: once; D: NA; length: 19; J: TRBJ1-3; V: TRBV4-2; DNA: TGTGCCAGCAGCCATTACTCGGGTGGCAGCGAAAGCTCTGGAAACACCATATATTTT; CDR3: CASSHYSGGSESSGNTIYF
size: NA; D: NA; length: 13; J: TRBJ2-1; V: TRBV7-8; DNA: TGTGCCAGCAGCTTGGACAGACCTAGGGGGCAGTTCTTC; CDR3: CASSLDRPRGQFF
size: NA; D: NA; length: 14; J: TRBJ2-7; V: TRBV6-6; DNA: TGTGCCAGCAGTTATGGCGGTTATAACTACGAGCAGTACTTC; CDR3: CASSYGGYNYEQYF
size: NA; D: TRBD2; length: 15; J: TRBJ2-1; V: TRBV2; DNA: TGTGCCAGCAGCCTTACTAGCGGGGACTACAATGAGCAGTTCTTC; CDR3: CASSLTSGDYNEQFF
size: once; D: NA; length: 15; J: TRBJ2-1; V: TRBV5-1; DNA: TGCGCCAGCAGCTTGGAAGGGGTCTCCTACAATGAGCAGTTCTTC; CDR3: CASSLEGVSYNEQFF
size: NA; D: TRBD2; length: 21; J: TRBJ2-3; V: TRBV13; DNA: TGTGCCAGCAGCTTATTGGGCAGCGGGAGACTAGCGGGACACGGCACAGATACGCAGTATTTT; CDR3: CASSLLGSGRLAGHGTDTQYF
size: NA; D: NA; length: 13; J: TRBJ2-5; V: TRBV2; DNA: TGTGCCAGCAGTGGAGAAACCCAAGAGACCCAGTACTTC; CDR3: CASSGETQETQYF
size: NA; D: TRBD1; length: 16; J: TRBJ2-2; V: TRBV7-9; DNA: TGTGCCACCAGAGGGGGCGACAGTCCCAACACCGGGGAGCTGTTTTTT; CDR3: CATRGGDSPNTGELFF
size: NA; D: NA; length: 16; J: TRBJ2-1; V: TRBV2; DNA: TGTGCCAGCCCTTCACCGGGACCGACGAGGTACAATGAGCAGTTCTTC; CDR3: CASPSPGPTRYNEQFF
size: NA; D: NA; length: 14; J: TRBJ2-5; V: TRBV19; DNA: TGTGCCAGTAGTACAGGGGCCCGACGGGAGACCCAGTACTTC; CDR3: CASSTGARRETQYF
size: NA; D: NA; length: 14; J: TRBJ2-7; V: TRBV6-5; DNA: TGTGCCAGCAGTGAATTCGGGGGTGGCTACGAGCAGTACTTC; CDR3: CASSEFGGGYEQYF
size: once; D: NA; length: 14; J: TRBJ1-1; V: TRBV5-8; DNA: TGTGCCAGCAGCTTAGAACAGGGCCACACTGAAGCTTTCTTT; CDR3: CASSLEQGHTEAFF
size: NA; D: TRBD1; length: 15; J: TRBJ2-7; V: TRBV7-6; DNA: TGTGCCAGCAGCTCAGATCAGGGACAGGGGTACGAGCAGTACTTC; CDR3: CASSSDQGQGYEQYF
size: once; D: NA; length: 15; J: TRBJ1-1; V: TRBV28; DNA: TGTGCCAGCAGTTTATGGGCAGGGGCGAACACTGAAGCTTTCTTT; CDR3: CASSLWAGANTEAFF
size: NA; D: NA; length: 15; J: TRBJ2-1; V: TRBV18; DNA: TGTGCCAGCTCACCCGGGACTTCCTACCGGAATGAGCAGTTCTTC; CDR3: CASSPGTSYRNEQFF
size: NA; D: NA; length: 15; J: TRBJ2-7; V: TRBV5-1; DNA: TGCGCCAGCAGCCCTCAAGCCGGGGGGCCCTACGAGCAGTACTTC; CDR3: CASSPQAGGPYEQYF
size: NA; D: NA; length: 16; J: TRBJ2-1; V: TRBV5-1; DNA: TGCGCCAGCAGCCCCTGGGGAGCGGATTCCTACAATGAGCAGTTCTTC; CDR3: CASSPWGADSYNEQFF
size: once; D: TRBD1; length: 16; J: TRBJ2-6; V: TRBV19; DNA: TGTGCCAGTAGGAGGCAGGGGGCGCTCGGGGCCAACGTCCTGACTTTC; CDR3: CASRRQGALGANVLTF